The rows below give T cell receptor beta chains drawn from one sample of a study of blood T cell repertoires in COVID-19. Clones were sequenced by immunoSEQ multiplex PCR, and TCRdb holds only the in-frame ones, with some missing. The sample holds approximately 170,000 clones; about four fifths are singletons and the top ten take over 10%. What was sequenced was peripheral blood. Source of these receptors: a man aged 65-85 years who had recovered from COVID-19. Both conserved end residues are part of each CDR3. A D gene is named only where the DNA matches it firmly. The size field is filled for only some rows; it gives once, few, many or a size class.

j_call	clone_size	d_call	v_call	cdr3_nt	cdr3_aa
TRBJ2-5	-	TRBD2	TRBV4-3	TGCGCCAGCAGCCAAGGCGGGGGAAGAGAGACCCAGTACTTC	CASSQGGGRETQYF
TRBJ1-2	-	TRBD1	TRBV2	TGTGCCAGCAGCGGCGGACAGGGAATCGATGGCTACACCTTC	CASSGGQGIDGYTF
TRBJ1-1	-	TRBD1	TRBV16	TGTGCCAGCAGCCAGGCCGGGACAGGAGGTACTGAAGCTTTCTTT	CASSQAGTGGTEAFF
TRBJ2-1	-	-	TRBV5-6	TGTGCCAGCAGCAAACAGGGTCCTCTAAATAATGAGCAGTTCTTC	CASSKQGPLNNEQFF
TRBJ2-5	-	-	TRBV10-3	TGTGCCATCAGTGAGTCGGTGGTGCCGGAGGAGACCCAGTACTTC	CAISESVVPEETQYF
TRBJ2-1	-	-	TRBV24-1	TGTGCCACCAGTGTCCCAGGGCGAGGCTCCTACAATGAGCAGTTCTTC	CATSVPGRGSYNEQFF
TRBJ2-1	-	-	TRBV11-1	TGTGCCAGCAGCTTATTCACAGGGTGGGATGAGCAGTTCTTC	CASSLFTGWDEQFF
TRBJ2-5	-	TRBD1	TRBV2	TGTGCCAGCACCGAGGCGTACAGGGGGCGTCAAGAGACCCAGTACTTC	CASTEAYRGRQETQYF
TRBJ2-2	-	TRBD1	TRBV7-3	TGTGCCAGCAGCCAAACAAGGACAGGAAACACCGGGGAGCTGTTTTTT	CASSQTRTGNTGELFF
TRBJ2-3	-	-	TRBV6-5	TGTGCCAGCGCCCCTCTGTTCACTAGCACAGATACGCAGTATTTT	CASAPLFTSTDTQYF
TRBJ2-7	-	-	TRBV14	TGTGCCAGCAGCCAAGACCCGGGAAAATCCTACGAGCAGTACTTC	CASSQDPGKSYEQYF
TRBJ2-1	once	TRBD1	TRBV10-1	TGCGCCAGCAGTCCCGGGACAGGGTTTAGTTCCTACAATGAGCAGTTCTTC	CASSPGTGFSSYNEQFF
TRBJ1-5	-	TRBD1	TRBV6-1	TGTGCCAGCAGTGGGTACGACAGGGGGCGCGATCAGCCCCAGCATTTT	CASSGYDRGRDQPQHF
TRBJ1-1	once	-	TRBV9	TGTGCCAGCAGCGTCTCCCCCAGGGGAAGGACTGAAGCTTTCTTT	CASSVSPRGRTEAFF
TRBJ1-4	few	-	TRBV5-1	TGCGCCAGCAGCTTCGGCCAGGCTGGAATTGAAAAACTGTTTTTT	CASSFGQAGIEKLFF
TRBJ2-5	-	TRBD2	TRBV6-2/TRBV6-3	TGTGCCAGCAGTTACGGACTAGCGGGATTGACAGAGACCCAGTACTTC	CASSYGLAGLTETQYF
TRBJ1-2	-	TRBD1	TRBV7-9	TGTGCCAGCAGCCGCGACAGGGTCTATGGCTACACCTTC	CASSRDRVYGYTF
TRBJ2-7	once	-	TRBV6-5	TGTGCCAGCAGTTCCCAGGGCTCCCTCCGGCACGAGCAGTACTTC	CASSSQGSLRHEQYF
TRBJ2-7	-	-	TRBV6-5	TGTGCCAGCAGGGATGACCTAGGCTCCTACGAGCAGTACTTC	CASRDDLGSYEQYF
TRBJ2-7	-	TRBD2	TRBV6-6	TGTGCCAGCGGGTTAGCGGGGGGCTACGAGCAGTACTTC	CASGLAGGYEQYF
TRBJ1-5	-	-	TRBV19	TGTGCCAGTAGTATGGCCAGGAACAATCAGCCCCAGCATTTT	CASSMARNNQPQHF
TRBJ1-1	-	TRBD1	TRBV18	TGTGCCAGCTCACCAAGCGACAGGGGGCGAGTAAACACTGAAGCTTTCTTT	CASSPSDRGRVNTEAFF
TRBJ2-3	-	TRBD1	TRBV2	TGTGCCAGCAGGACCGGGACAGGGGGCACAGATACGCAGTATTTT	CASRTGTGGTDTQYF
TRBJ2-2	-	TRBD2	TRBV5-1	TGCGCCAGCAGCTTGGTACTAGCGGGGGCCACCGGGGAGCTGTTTTTT	CASSLVLAGATGELFF
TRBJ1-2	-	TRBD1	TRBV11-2	TGTGCCAGCAGCCTTCGGACAGGTGTCTATGGCTACACCTTC	CASSLRTGVYGYTF
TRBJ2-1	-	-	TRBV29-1	TGCAGCGTTGTAGCTCCCCCCAATGAGCAGTTCTTC	CSVVAPPNEQFF
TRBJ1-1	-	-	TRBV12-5	TGTGCTAGTGGTTTCCGGGACATGAACACTGAAGCTTTCTTT	CASGFRDMNTEAFF
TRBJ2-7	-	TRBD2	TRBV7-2	TGTGCCAGCAGCTTAGGGACTAGTTTTTCCTACGAGCAGTACTTC	CASSLGTSFSYEQYF
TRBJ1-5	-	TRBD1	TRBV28	TGTGCCAGCAGTGCACTCCAGACAGGGTTGGGCCAGCCCCAGCATTTT	CASSALQTGLGQPQHF
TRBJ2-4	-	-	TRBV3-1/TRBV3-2	TGTGCCAGCAGCCAAGACCCGGTTGTCAAAAACATTCAGTACTTC	CASSQDPVVKNIQYF
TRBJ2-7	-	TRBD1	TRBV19	TGTGCCAGTAGTAGGGTAACCGGGACAGGGATCTACGAGCAGTACTTC	CASSRVTGTGIYEQYF
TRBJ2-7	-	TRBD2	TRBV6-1	TGTGCCAGCAGTGAGACTAGCGGGAGGGCCTCCTACGAGCAGTACTTC	CASSETSGRASYEQYF
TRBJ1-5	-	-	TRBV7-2	TGTGCCAGCAGCCTAGGGGGGGGTCAGCCCCAGCATTTT	CASSLGGGQPQHF
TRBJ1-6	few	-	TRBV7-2	TGTGCCAGCAGCTTAGATCAAAATTCACCCCTCCACTTT	CASSLDQNSPLHF
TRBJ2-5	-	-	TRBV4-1	TGCGCCAGCAGCCCCCAGGGGCGGGAGAGTATCGTAGGCCAAGAGACCCAGTACTTC	CASSPQGRESIVGQETQYF
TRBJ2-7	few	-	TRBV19	TGTGCCAGTAGTTCCCCCGGGGAGTCCTACGAGCAGTACTTC	CASSSPGESYEQYF
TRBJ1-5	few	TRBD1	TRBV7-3	TGTGCCAGCAGCTCTCGACAGGGGGCCCGCAATCAGCCCCAGCATTTT	CASSSRQGARNQPQHF
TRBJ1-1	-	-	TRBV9	TGTGCCAGCAGCGTCTTAGGAGTTGACACTGAAGCTTTCTTT	CASSVLGVDTEAFF
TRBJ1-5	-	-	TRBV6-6	TGTGCCAGCATAGGGAGGCCTTATAGCAATCAGCCCCAGCATTTT	CASIGRPYSNQPQHF
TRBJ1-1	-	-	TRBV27	TGTGCCAGCAGTTTATCGGCAACGAACACTGAAGCTTTCTTT	CASSLSATNTEAFF
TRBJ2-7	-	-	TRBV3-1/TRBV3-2	TGTGCCAGCAGCCTGGGGTTACAGGGTACTTACGAGCAGTACTTC	CASSLGLQGTYEQYF
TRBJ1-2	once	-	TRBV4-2	TGTGCCAGCAGCCACCAGGATGGCTACACCTTC	CASSHQDGYTF
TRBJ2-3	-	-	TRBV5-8	TGTGCCAGCAGCTTACTCCATACAGATACGCAGTATTTT	CASSLLHTDTQYF
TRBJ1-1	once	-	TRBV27	TGTGCCAGCAGTTTAGGACACTCGACTGAAGCTTTCTTT	CASSLGHSTEAFF
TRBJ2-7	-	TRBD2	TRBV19	TGTGCCAGTAGTATAGTTGCGGGAGGGCCTTTCTACGAGCAGTACTTC	CASSIVAGGPFYEQYF
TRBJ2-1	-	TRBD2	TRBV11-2	TGTGCCAGCAGCTTAGTAGGGGATATCGGGGGAGGGCCCACCAATGAGCAGTTCTTC	CASSLVGDIGGGPTNEQFF
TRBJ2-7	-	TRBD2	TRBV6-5	TGTGCCAGCAGCGGATGGGGGGGTGGTGAGGAGCAGTACTTC	CASSGWGGGEEQYF
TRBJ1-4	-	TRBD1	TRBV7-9	TGTGCCAGCAGCTTAGGTACAGGGGTTGATGGTGAAAAACTGTTTTTT	CASSLGTGVDGEKLFF